Included here is one T cell receptor (beta chain) sequence, with context. The target of this receptor is not known. No much larger clonotype is one base removed from it; base qualities were not supplied. This entry comes from a study of blood T cell repertoires in COVID-19 (dated by TCRdb to about 2020). Study-wide context: Samples covering the acute and convalescent phases of COVID-19 were provided by collaborators in the United States, Italy and Spain. The prospective study material was composed of cDNA or gDNA derived from T cells, B-cell-depleted T cells, or PBMCs. Subjects who had been exposed to COVID-19, were actively infected with it, or had recovered from it provided the deeply sampled blood TCRbeta repertoires that made up the dataset. The repertoires were released in a freely available public database intended as a resource for research on the immune response to SARS-CoV-2. The samples were drawn from the first 160 participants of the ongoing ImmuneRACE study and from more than 1,000 subjects provided by 6 global collaborators. A de-identified subject ID, COVID-19 status, age in years and sex were almost always included in the sample metadata. Where available, HLA class I and class II types were taken from metadata supplied by the sample provider and were not determined by assay-based typing.

The germline V gene (reference sequence) supplies CDR1 LGHDT and CDR2 YNNKEL. V drops 1 base and J drops 3 bases, leaving 3 bases in between. The CDR3 holds 12 amino acids from the cysteine to the phenylalanine. This entry keeps only the CDR3 DNA: 36 bases, framed from base 1. The immunoSEQ Assay, a bias-controlled multiplex PCR, was used to amplify TCRbeta CDR3 regions from genomic DNA. The published analysis was carried out like this. The number of nucleated cells in each sample was estimated by amplification of reference gene primers within the assay. To quantify the absolute abundance of each unique TCRbeta CDR3 rearrangement, sequence reads were collapsed and filtered. For each sample, productive Simpson clonality was calculated by taking the square root of Simpson's diversity index across productive rearrangements. TCRdb limited this immuneACCESS table to in-frame rearrangements with V and J called. A share of clones is missing; checked studies link under half to unresolved V genes, and the rest is unexplained. Clone size and the V and J calls come from that table; the DNA yielded D and trimming. The table for this sample lists roughly 150,000 clones; around 87% of them were counted only once. Of the sample, around 6.1% falls within the top ten clones.

The study at large found these results: How much clinical and demographic metadata was included differed by source and by participant, and the metadata was provided uncurated.

Whole blood was collected in K2EDTA tubes by collaborating institutions according to the institutions' own protocols. For TCRbeta analysis, collaborator samples were shipped as frozen whole blood, as isolated PBMCs, or as DNA extracted from either sample type. This receptor was obtained from a man older than 75 with acute or convalescent COVID-19. The chain couples TRBV3-1 (or the pseudogene TRBV3-2) to TRBJ1-2, with no confidently assigned D gene. Sequenced sample: peripheral blood. Here the CDR3 is given as CASSQVDYGYTF. At the DNA level, the sequence is TGTGCCAGCAGCCAAGTCGACTATGGCTACACCTTC.